The rows below give T cell receptor beta chains drawn from one sample of a study of T cell responses to AZD1222 COVID-19 vaccine. Clones were sequenced by immunoSEQ multiplex PCR, and TCRdb holds only the in-frame ones, with some missing. This sample has 150,000 to 160,000 clones, with 75% to 95% found just once. The sample here was peripheral blood, taken on day 0 of AZD1222 vaccination. These receptors all come from an adult in good health. Each CDR3 is given with its conserved first and last residue. Fields, in order: V gene, J gene, CDR3 length, D gene, clone size, CDR3 protein, CDR3 DNA. D genes are given only for firm matches. Clone size is stated in some rows and not others, as once, few, many or a class when expanded.

V gene: TRBV6-1; J gene: TRBJ2-7; CDR3 length: 15; D gene: TRBD2; clone size: few; CDR3 protein: CASSELAGGAYEQYF; CDR3 DNA: TGTGCCAGCAGTGAACTAGCGGGAGGGGCCTACGAGCAGTACTTC
V gene: TRBV7-2; J gene: TRBJ2-3; CDR3 length: 16; D gene: TRBD2; clone size: NA; CDR3 protein: CASSFKRLAHTDTQYF; CDR3 DNA: TGTGCCAGCAGCTTCAAGAGACTAGCGCACACAGATACGCAGTATTTT
V gene: TRBV7-2; J gene: TRBJ1-6; CDR3 length: 17; D gene: TRBD1; clone size: NA; CDR3 protein: CASSIRDRSSYNSPLHF; CDR3 DNA: TGTGCCAGCAGCATAAGGGACAGGAGCTCCTATAATTCACCCCTCCACTTT
V gene: TRBV6-6; J gene: TRBJ2-7; CDR3 length: 12; D gene: NA; clone size: NA; CDR3 protein: CASRSGFDEQYF; CDR3 DNA: TGTGCCAGCAGATCAGGGTTCGACGAGCAGTACTTC
V gene: TRBV6-2/TRBV6-3; J gene: TRBJ2-5; CDR3 length: 14; D gene: NA; clone size: NA; CDR3 protein: CASNYPGSQETQYF; CDR3 DNA: TGTGCCAGCAATTACCCGGGGAGCCAAGAGACCCAGTACTTC
V gene: TRBV9; J gene: TRBJ1-4; CDR3 length: 15; D gene: NA; clone size: NA; CDR3 protein: CASSVEGATNEKLFF; CDR3 DNA: TGTGCCAGCAGCGTAGAGGGTGCAACTAATGAAAAACTGTTTTTT
V gene: TRBV18; J gene: TRBJ1-5; CDR3 length: 20; D gene: NA; clone size: NA; CDR3 protein: CASSLSARKGQSDSNQPQHF; CDR3 DNA: TGTGCCAGCTCACTCTCTGCCCGAAAAGGACAGTCCGATAGCAATCAGCCCCAGCATTTT
V gene: TRBV24-1; J gene: TRBJ2-1; CDR3 length: 15; D gene: TRBD2; clone size: NA; CDR3 protein: CATSDFGTRYHEQFF; CDR3 DNA: TGTGCCACCAGTGATTTTGGGACTAGATATCATGAGCAGTTCTTC
V gene: TRBV18; J gene: TRBJ1-1; CDR3 length: 15; D gene: TRBD1; clone size: NA; CDR3 protein: CASSPPRTGHRVAFF; CDR3 DNA: TGTGCCAGCTCACCACCGAGGACAGGACACCGTGTGGCTTTCTTT
V gene: TRBV7-9; J gene: TRBJ1-2; CDR3 length: 14; D gene: NA; clone size: once; CDR3 protein: CASSLAGLPYGYTF; CDR3 DNA: TGTGCCAGCAGCTTAGCGGGTCTTCCCTATGGCTACACCTTC
V gene: TRBV4-1; J gene: TRBJ2-1; CDR3 length: 17; D gene: TRBD2; clone size: NA; CDR3 protein: CASSQDASGSAYNEQFF; CDR3 DNA: TGCGCCAGCAGCCAAGATGCTAGCGGGAGCGCCTACAATGAGCAGTTCTTC
V gene: TRBV4-3; J gene: TRBJ2-1; CDR3 length: 16; D gene: NA; clone size: NA; CDR3 protein: CASSQEHVSSYNEQFF; CDR3 DNA: TGCGCCAGCAGCCAAGAACACGTCAGCTCCTACAATGAGCAGTTCTTC
V gene: TRBV19; J gene: TRBJ1-1; CDR3 length: 12; D gene: NA; clone size: few; CDR3 protein: CASSIDGTEAFF; CDR3 DNA: TGTGCCAGTAGTATAGATGGCACTGAAGCTTTCTTT
V gene: TRBV25-1; J gene: TRBJ2-7; CDR3 length: 13; D gene: TRBD2; clone size: NA; CDR3 protein: CASSPPRGGEQYF; CDR3 DNA: TGTGCCAGCAGTCCCCCCCGCGGGGGCGAGCAGTACTTC
V gene: TRBV7-9; J gene: TRBJ1-2; CDR3 length: 12; D gene: NA; clone size: once; CDR3 protein: CASSLASDGYTF; CDR3 DNA: TGTGCCAGCAGCTTAGCCAGTGATGGCTACACCTTC
V gene: TRBV10-2; J gene: TRBJ2-5; CDR3 length: 13; D gene: NA; clone size: NA; CDR3 protein: CASSEREFETQYF; CDR3 DNA: TGCGCCAGCAGTGAGCGGGAGTTCGAGACCCAGTACTTC
V gene: TRBV12-3/TRBV12-4; J gene: TRBJ1-3; CDR3 length: 13; D gene: NA; clone size: NA; CDR3 protein: CASNDGSGNTIYF; CDR3 DNA: TGTGCCAGCAATGACGGTTCTGGAAACACCATATATTTT
V gene: TRBV30; J gene: TRBJ1-2; CDR3 length: 13; D gene: NA; clone size: NA; CDR3 protein: CAWSYVGRYGYTF; CDR3 DNA: TGTGCCTGGAGTTACGTGGGTCGGTATGGCTACACCTTC
V gene: TRBV4-3; J gene: TRBJ2-7; CDR3 length: 16; D gene: TRBD2; clone size: few; CDR3 protein: CASSQGTSGSSYEQYF; CDR3 DNA: TGCGCCAGCAGCCAAGGGACTAGCGGGAGCTCCTACGAGCAGTACTTC
V gene: TRBV5-5; J gene: TRBJ1-4; CDR3 length: 14; D gene: NA; clone size: NA; CDR3 protein: CASSRQGTNEKLFF; CDR3 DNA: TGTGCCAGCAGCCGGCAGGGAACTAATGAAAAACTGTTTTTT
V gene: TRBV5-6; J gene: TRBJ1-1; CDR3 length: 13; D gene: NA; clone size: NA; CDR3 protein: CASSLGQNSRAFF; CDR3 DNA: TGTGCCAGCAGCTTGGGACAGAATAGTAGGGCTTTCTTT
V gene: TRBV3-1/TRBV3-2; J gene: TRBJ1-6; CDR3 length: 16; D gene: TRBD1; clone size: NA; CDR3 protein: CASSQRGQGVGSPLHF; CDR3 DNA: TGTGCCAGCAGCCAGCGGGGACAGGGTGTGGGTTCACCCCTCCACTTT